Below are 30 T cell receptor beta chains sequenced from a single sample in a study of T cell repertoires in cytomegalovirus infection. No antigen has been assigned to these receptors. TCRdb used MiXCR to reprocess the reads, holding one entry per CDR3 protein. The table has approximately 910,000 distinct CDR3 sequences, 30% to 40% seen once. This specimen consisted of cultured CD8+ T cells from PBMCs, obtained from culture after CMV antigen stimulation. The receptors derive from a human donor in good health (CMV status not recorded). Some clones in this sample may be carry-over from other donors' samples.

The rearrangement joins TRBV7-9 to TRBJ2-3, with D hard to call. V was shortened by 4 bases and J by 5 bases, with 13 bases between the two germline ends. The CDR3 contains 14 residues. The germline V gene encodes CDR1 SEHNR and CDR2 FQNEAQ (reference sequence). The CDR3 DNA follows: TGTGCCAGCAGCTCGTCGGGCAGATTAGATACGCAGTATTTT. Its translation is CASSSSGRLDTQYF.

This chain links TRBV14 with TRBJ1-2, with D possibly being TRBD1 (6 bases). This CDR3 contains 16 residues. Per the germline V gene, CDR1 is SGHDN and CDR2 is FVKESK. V was trimmed by 1 base and J by 4 bases, leaving 16 bases between them. The CDR3 sequence is CASSQAGQPVRYGYTF. The CDR3 nucleotides read TGTGCCAGCAGCCAAGCAGGACAGCCGGTTCGCTATGGCTACACCTTC.

This clonotype turned up a few times. The chain employs TRBV12-3 or TRBV12-4 and TRBJ2-2; D not resolved. V was pared by 1 base and J by 6 bases, with 6 bases between. This CDR3 is 13 amino acids long. The chain's CDR3 is CASSLVLAGELFF. The CDR3 nucleotides are TGTGCCAGCAGTTTAGTGCTCGCCGGGGAGCTGTTTTTT.

The chain is built from TRBV14 and TRBJ1-6; D ambiguous. The CDR3 runs 13 residues. CDR1 and CDR2 (germline): SGHDN, FVKESK. Trimming left V 4 bases short and J 8 bases short, with 9 bases between. CDR3 bases: TGTGCCAGCAGCCCAGTGGCGGATTCACCCCTCCACTTT. Translated, it gives CASSPVADSPLHF.

This chain connects TRBV13 to TRBJ1-4; no firm D call. CDR1 is PRHDT and CDR2 is FYEKMQ in the germline V gene (reference sequence). This CDR3 spans 13 amino acids. Between the trimmed V and J ends, which lost 4 bases and 8 bases, there was a span of 11 bases. This CDR3 reads CASSSPLSEKLFF. For the CDR3, the DNA is TGTGCCAGCAGCTCACCGCTTTCCGAAAAACTGTTTTTT.

The V and J genes are TRBV2 and TRBJ2-1; 11 bases map to TRBD2. The CDR3 length is 14 residues. The V segment lost 8 bases and the J segment 6 bases; nucleotides outside the gene matches: 6. The germline V gene encodes CDR1 SNHLY and CDR2 FYNNEI. The CDR3: CASGGGLAANEQFF. For the CDR3, the DNA is TGTGCCAGCGGAGGGGGACTAGCGGCCAATGAGCAGTTCTTC.

In this sample, this clonotype turned up many times. The CDR3 loop is CASSATPGATEAFF. The CDR3 bases are TGTGCCAGCTCTGCCACTCCAGGGGCCACTGAAGCTTTCTTT. This chain joins TRBV7-9 and TRBJ1-1, with D maybe TRBD1 (6 bases). Between the trimmed V and J ends, which lost 8 bases and 4 bases, there was a span of 17 bases. Germline V gene sequence: CDR1 SEHNR, CDR2 FQNEAQ (reference sequence). The CDR3 contains 14 residues. The variable domain in full, with the rest retrieved from reference TRBV7-9 and TRBJ1-1, is DTGVSQNPRHKITKRGQNVTFRCDPISEHNRLYWYRQTLGQGPEFLTYFQNEAQLEKSRLLSDRFSAERPKGSFSTLEIQRTEQGDSAMYLCASSATPGATEAFFGQGTRLTVV.

This sequence joins TRBV10-3 and TRBJ2-3, with D possibly matching TRBD2 (6 bases). The CDR3 consists of 14 residues. The germline gives CDR1 ENHRY, CDR2 SYGVKD. V gave up 7 bases and J gave up 6 bases, with 17 bases separating them. CDR3 nucleotide sequence: TGTGCCATCATTCGGACTAATGTTCGCGATACGCAGTATTTT. Residues: CAIIRTNVRDTQYF.

In nucleotides, the CDR3 is TGTGCCAGCAGCTCCCGGGTCCCCCAAGAGACCCAGTACTTC. Protein sequence: CASSSRVPQETQYF. V is TRBV7-6 and J is TRBJ2-5; D ambiguous. The CDR3 length is 14 residues. V was shortened by 4 bases and J by 1 base, with 10 bases between the two germline ends. CDR1 is SGHVS, CDR2 FNYEAQ, per germline.

A few counts support this clonotype. This chain connects TRBV25-1 to TRBJ1-2, with a weak D call TRBD1 (6 bases). V lost 3 bases to trimming and J lost 8 bases, with 28 bases between them. The CDR3 length is 18 residues. Germline CDR1 and CDR2: MGHDK and SYGVNS. The CDR3: CASSEGRAGARETIGYTF. Here the CDR3 DNA reads TGTGCCAGCAGTGAGGGGAGAGCGGGGGCCCGGGAGACTATCGGCTACACCTTC.

This clonotype was detected only a few times. This chain connects TRBV4-1 to TRBJ1-5, with unresolved D. This CDR3 comprises 15 residues. Trimming cost V 0 bases and J 3 bases, with 9 bases left between them. The germline CDR1 and CDR2 sequences are MGHRA and YSYEKL. The CDR3 sequence: CASSQDGSHNQPQHF. The CDR3 DNA reads as TGCGCCAGCAGCCAAGATGGGAGCCACAATCAGCCCCAGCATTTT.

This clonotype has ten or more counts. The chain combines TRBV6-1 with TRBJ2-3; D is uncertain. The CDR3 consists of 15 residues. Germline V lookup: CDR1 MNHNS, CDR2 SASEGT. Trimming removed 2 bases from V and 3 bases from J, with 12 bases in between. The CDR3 DNA reads TGTGCCAGCAGTGAAATTTGGGTTGGGACAGATACGCAGTATTTT. Its translation: CASSEIWVGTDTQYF.

This clonotype was picked up many times. CDR3 coding DNA: TGTGCCAGCAGCCGAGGGTCGGGACAGGGGACCTACGAGCAGTACTTC. It translates to CASSRGSGQGTYEQYF. The chain links TRBV7-9 to TRBJ2-7; TRBD1 matches at 10 bases. Germline V lookup: CDR1 SEHNR, CDR2 FQNEAQ (reference sequence). The length of the CDR3 is 16 residues. The V gene end was trimmed by 5 bases and the J gene end by 2 bases; junction bases not matched to a gene: 9.

The V and J genes are TRBV5-1 and TRBJ2-7; 10 nucleotides align to TRBD1. CDR3 length equals 14 residues. Per germline, CDR1 SGHRS and CDR2 YFSETQ. V lost 3 bases and J lost 3; bases outside the gene matches: 3. The CDR3 loop reads CASSWGTGVYEQYF. The CDR3 bases are TGCGCCAGCAGCTGGGGGACAGGGGTCTACGAGCAGTACTTC.

The chain has TRBV18 and TRBJ2-7, with D possibly matching TRBD2 (7 bases). Germline assignment: CDR1 KGHSH and CDR2 LQKENI. V lost 4 bases to trimming and J lost 5 bases, with 24 bases between them. The CDR3 is made up of 17 amino acids. DNA of the CDR3: TGTGCCAGCTCACGCCGACGGGGGGCGGGGGAAAGTAACGAGCAGTACTTC. Translated: CASSRRRGAGESNEQYF.

This clonotype appeared a few times. This chain connects TRBV27 to TRBJ1-1, with D maybe TRBD1 (5 bases). Germline loops: CDR1 MNHEY, CDR2 SMNVEV (reference sequence). This CDR3 is 15 amino acids long. V was trimmed by 7 bases and J by 5 bases, leaving 20 bases between them. CDR3 protein: CASKRRGGRDTEAFF. CDR3 nucleotides: TGTGCCAGCAAGCGTAGGGGAGGGCGTGATACTGAAGCTTTCTTT.

A word on this clonotype: The junction shows a germline mismatch at one end, possibly a read error. This chain uses TRBV2 with TRBJ1-5; D is possibly TRBD1 (5 bases). The CDR3 runs 15 residues. Germline V gene data show CDR1 as SNHLY and CDR2 as FYNNEI. Written as DNA, the CDR3 is TGTGCCAGCAGGGCCTTTCGAGGGGTCAATCAGCCCCAACATTTT. This translates into CASRAFRGVNQPQHF.

The chain employs TRBV7-8 and TRBJ1-1; unclear D gene. The CDR3 totals 13 residues. Trimming stripped 1 base from V and 7 bases from J, with 10 bases between. The germline gives CDR1 SGHVS, CDR2 FQNEAQ. CDR3 DNA: TGTGCCAGCAGCTTAGAAACACCCTATGAAGCTTTCTTT. Translation gives CASSLETPYEAFF. The full variable domain, completed using reference TRBV7-8 and TRBJ1-1, is GAGVSQSPRYKVAKRGQDVALRCDPISGHVSLFWYQQALGQGPEFLTYFQNEAQLDKSGLPSDRFFAERPEGSVSTLKIQRTQQEDSAVYLCASSLETPYEAFFGQGTRLTVV.

This clonotype was recorded a few times. The gene calls are TRBV6-2 or TRBV6-3 and TRBJ2-1; possible D gene TRBD2, 6 bases. The CDR3 is 15 amino acids. Deletions cut 6 bases from V and 2 bases from J, with 14 bases between. Per germline, CDR1 MNHEY and CDR2 SVGEGT. This CDR3 is CASRDTGETYNEQFF. The DNA for the CDR3 is TGTGCCAGCAGAGATACGGGGGAGACCTACAATGAGCAGTTCTTC.

The chain recombines TRBV4-1 with TRBJ1-5, with no clear D. V shed 4 bases and J shed 0 bases, with 7 bases lying between them. CDR1 is MGHRA, CDR2 YSYEKL, per germline. The CDR3 totals 14 residues. The DNA of the CDR3 is TGCGCCAGCAGCCTTAAGATTAGCAATCAGCCCCAGCATTTT. The encoded protein is CASSLKISNQPQHF.

The chain recombines TRBV10-3 with TRBJ2-1; tentatively, D is TRBD1 (5 bases). The ends were cut back, 7 bases at V and 5 bases at J, with 12 bases in the middle. This CDR3 spans 13 amino acids. From germline, CDR1 is ENHRY and CDR2 SYGVKD. Here the CDR3 reads CAIKKGPDNEQFF. The CDR3 DNA is TGTGCCATCAAGAAGGGGCCAGACAATGAGCAGTTCTTC.

The rearrangement links TRBV7-6 to TRBJ2-3, with TRBD2 matching 11 bases. V lost 0 bases to trimming and J lost 3 bases; unmatched junction nucleotides: 8. Germline V gives CDR1 SGHVS, CDR2 FNYEAQ. This CDR3 is built from 18 residues. CDR3 amino acids: CASSLASLAGGSTDTQYF. Here the CDR3 DNA reads TGTGCCAGCAGCTTAGCCTCGTTAGCGGGGGGGTCGACAGATACGCAGTATTTT.

This chain joins TRBV6-2 or TRBV6-3 and TRBJ1-1; D uncertain. Looked up from germline, CDR1 is MNHEY and CDR2 is SVGEGT. This CDR3 is 13 amino acids long. The V end lost 2 bases, the J end lost 6 bases, and 10 bases lay between the germline ends. CDR3 sequence (DNA): TGTGCCAGCAGTTACACAAATCGACCTGAAGCTTTCTTT. This gives the protein CASSYTNRPEAFF.

There are many counts of this clonotype. V and J are TRBV7-8 and TRBJ2-2; D might be TRBD1 or TRBD2, each matching 5 bases. Trimming left V 2 bases short and J 5 bases short, with 15 bases between. The CDR3 contains 16 residues. The germline CDR1 and CDR2 sequences are SGHVS and FQNEAQ. The CDR3 DNA is TGTGCCAGCAGCTTATGGGCCTTTGAGGGGACCGGGGAGCTGTTTTTT. Protein product: CASSLWAFEGTGELFF.

The chain recombines TRBV19 with TRBJ2-5; TRBD2 might be the D (6 bases). Trimming took off 4 bases at V and 5 bases at J, with 14 bases between the two ends. The CDR3 is 14 amino acids. Germline assignment: CDR1 LNHDA and CDR2 SQIVND (reference sequence). DNA of the CDR3: TGTGCCAGTAGTACCTTTGGGGGGAAGGAGACCCAGTACTTC. Amino acid sequence: CASSTFGGKETQYF.

The V and J genes are TRBV12-3 or TRBV12-4 and TRBJ2-1; D is tentatively TRBD1 or TRBD2 (6 bases each). The CDR3 is made up of 16 amino acids. V lost 7 bases to trimming and J lost 8 bases, with 24 bases between them. CDR3 nucleotide sequence: TGTGCCAGCATTTATACCTCGGGGGCTTCAGTTGATGAGCAGTTCTTC. Its translation is CASIYTSGASVDEQFF.

This clonotype was recorded at least ten times. V is TRBV6-2 or TRBV6-3 and J is TRBJ2-2; D not certain. Germline V gives CDR1 MNHEY, CDR2 SVGEGT. The CDR3 covers 12 residues. The V end lost 6 bases, the J end lost 3 bases, and 5 bases lay between the germline ends. The CDR3 loop reads CASSYYTGELFF. The CDR3 DNA reads as TGTGCCAGCAGCTATTACACCGGGGAGCTGTTTTTT.

This clonotype was picked up a small number of times. The rearrangement joins TRBV6-1 to TRBJ1-5, with D perhaps TRBD1 (5 bases). This CDR3 is built from 16 residues. Germline V gives CDR1 MNHNS, CDR2 SASEGT. Trimming took 5 bases from V and 2 from J, leaving 16 bases between them. Here the CDR3 reads CASSSGTLAGNQPQHF. The CDR3 region has the DNA TGTGCCAGCAGTTCCGGGACCTTGGCTGGCAATCAGCCCCAGCATTTT.

The CDR3 loop reads CASSPQGGGSYNSPLHF. The CDR3 DNA reads TGTGCCAGCAGCCCCCAGGGAGGGGGTAGCTATAATTCACCCCTCCACTTT. The genes are TRBV7-2 and TRBJ1-6, with D perhaps TRBD1 (6 bases). V lost 5 bases, J lost 3 bases, and 17 bases lay in between. CDR3 length: 17 residues. Germline assignment: CDR1 SGHTA and CDR2 FQGNSA.

The chain uses TRBV7-9 and TRBJ2-5, with TRBD1 matching over 9 bases. Unmatched junction bases numbered 16, after V lost 6 bases and J lost 5 bases. CDR1 and CDR2 (germline): SEHNR, FQNEAQ (reference sequence). The CDR3 is made up of 17 amino acids. CDR3 in amino acids: CASSNFARDRVFETQYF. In nucleotides, the CDR3 is TGTGCCAGCAGTAATTTCGCCCGGGACAGGGTTTTCGAGACCCAGTACTTC.